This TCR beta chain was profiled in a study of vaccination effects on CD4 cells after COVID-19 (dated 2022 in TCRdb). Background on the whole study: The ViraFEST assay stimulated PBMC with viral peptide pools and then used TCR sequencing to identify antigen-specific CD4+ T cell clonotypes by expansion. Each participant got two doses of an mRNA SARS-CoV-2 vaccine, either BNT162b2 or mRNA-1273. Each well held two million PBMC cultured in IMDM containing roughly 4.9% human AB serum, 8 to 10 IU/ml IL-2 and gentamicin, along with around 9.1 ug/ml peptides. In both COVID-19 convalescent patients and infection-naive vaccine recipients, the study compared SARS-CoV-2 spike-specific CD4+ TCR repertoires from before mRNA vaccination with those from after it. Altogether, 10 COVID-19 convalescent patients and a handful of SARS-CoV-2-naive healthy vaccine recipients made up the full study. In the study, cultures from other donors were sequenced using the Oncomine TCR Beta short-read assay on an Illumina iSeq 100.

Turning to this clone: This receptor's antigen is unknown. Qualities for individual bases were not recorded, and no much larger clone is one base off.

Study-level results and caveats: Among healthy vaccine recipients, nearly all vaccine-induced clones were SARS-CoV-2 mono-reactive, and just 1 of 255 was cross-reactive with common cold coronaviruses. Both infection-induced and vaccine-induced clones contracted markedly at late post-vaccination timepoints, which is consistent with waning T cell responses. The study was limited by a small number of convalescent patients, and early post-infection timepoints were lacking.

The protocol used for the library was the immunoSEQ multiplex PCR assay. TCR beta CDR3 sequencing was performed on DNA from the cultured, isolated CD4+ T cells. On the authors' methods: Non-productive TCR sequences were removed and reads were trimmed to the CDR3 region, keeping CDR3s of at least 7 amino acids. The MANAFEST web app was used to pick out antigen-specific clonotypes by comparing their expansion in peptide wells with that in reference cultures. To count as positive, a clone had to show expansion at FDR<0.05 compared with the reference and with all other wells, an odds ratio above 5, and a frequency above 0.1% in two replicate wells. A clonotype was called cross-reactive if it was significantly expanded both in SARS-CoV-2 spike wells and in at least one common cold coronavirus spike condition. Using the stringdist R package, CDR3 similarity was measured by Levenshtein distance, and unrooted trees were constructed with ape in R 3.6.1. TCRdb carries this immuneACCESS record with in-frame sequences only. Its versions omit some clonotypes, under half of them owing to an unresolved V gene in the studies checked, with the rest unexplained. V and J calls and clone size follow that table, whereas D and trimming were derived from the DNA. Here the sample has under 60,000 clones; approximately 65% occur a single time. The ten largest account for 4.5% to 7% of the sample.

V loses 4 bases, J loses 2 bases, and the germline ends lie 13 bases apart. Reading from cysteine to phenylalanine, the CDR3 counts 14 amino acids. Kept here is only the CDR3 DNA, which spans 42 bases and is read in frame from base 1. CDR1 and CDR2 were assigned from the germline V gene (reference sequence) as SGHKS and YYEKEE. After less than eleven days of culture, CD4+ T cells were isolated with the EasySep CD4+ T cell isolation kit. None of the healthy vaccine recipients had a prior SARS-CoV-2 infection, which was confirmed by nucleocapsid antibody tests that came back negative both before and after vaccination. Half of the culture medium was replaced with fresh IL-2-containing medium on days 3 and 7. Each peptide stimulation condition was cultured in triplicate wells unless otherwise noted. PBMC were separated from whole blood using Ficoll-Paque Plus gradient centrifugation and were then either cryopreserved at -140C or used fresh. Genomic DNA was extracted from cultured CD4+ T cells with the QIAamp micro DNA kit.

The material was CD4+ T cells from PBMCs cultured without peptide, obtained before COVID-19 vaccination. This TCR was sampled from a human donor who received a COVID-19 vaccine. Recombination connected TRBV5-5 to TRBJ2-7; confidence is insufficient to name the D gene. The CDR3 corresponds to CASSRNSPPYEQYF. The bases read TGTGCCAGCAGCCGGAATTCTCCCCCCTACGAGCAGTACTTC.